This T cell receptor (beta chain) derives from a study of blood T cell repertoires in COVID-19. Method: immunoSEQ multiplex PCR; TCRdb's copy keeps in-frame clones and lacks some. The sample lists 400,000 to 450,000 clones, about 90% occurring once. The CDR3 totals 14 residues. Germline trimming cut 6 bases from V and 8 bases from J; bases unmatched to any gene: 9. Per the germline V gene, CDR1 is KGHSH and CDR2 is LQKENI. The chain links TRBV18 to TRBJ1-2; 10 bases line up with TRBD1. Input material: peripheral blood. The origin of this receptor is a young man with COVID-19, enrolled during active disease. The DNA of the CDR3 is TGTGCCAGCTCGCGGGACAGGGGAGGTGAGGGCTACACCTTC. Its translation: CASSRDRGGEGYTF.